A selection of T cell receptor beta chains follows, all from one sample in a study of blood T cell repertoires in COVID-19. Sequenced by immunoSEQ multiplex PCR; TCRdb stores in-frame clones only, minus some. The repertoire holds about 400,000 clones, with around 87% as singletons. Material for sequencing was PBMCs or T cells enriched from blood (not recorded which). The receptors derive from a man in his forties in a cohort exposed to, infected with or recovered from COVID-19 (not recorded which). The CDR3 runs from the conserved cysteine through the conserved F or W. A D gene is named only where the DNA matches it firmly. Size values are once, few and many counts, or a class for expanded clones, and some rows have none.

V,D,J,size,DNA,CDR3
TRBV5-5,TRBD2,TRBJ2-7,once,TGTGCCAGCAGCTGGGGACTAGCGGGAGGTAACAACGAGCAGTACTTC,CASSWGLAGGNNEQYF
TRBV30,-,TRBJ1-2,-,TGTGCCTGGCGAAACCCCCAGGCGCACTATGGCTACACCTTC,CAWRNPQAHYGYTF
TRBV18,TRBD2,TRBJ2-3,-,TGTGCCAGCTCACCACCGGGGCTAGCGGGGGGCACAGATACGCAGTATTTT,CASSPPGLAGGTDTQYF
TRBV30,-,TRBJ1-2,few,TGTGCCTGGAGCCGTGGACAGAGCGGTCGTGGCTACACCTTC,CAWSRGQSGRGYTF
TRBV30,TRBD2,TRBJ2-1,-,TGTGCCTGGAGTGGCACTAGCGGTAACAATGAGCAGTTCTTC,CAWSGTSGNNEQFF
TRBV27,-,TRBJ1-2,-,TGTGCCAGCAGTTTAACCCCCAGTTCCCCCTCACGTCGTGATGGCTACACCTTC,CASSLTPSSPSRRDGYTF
TRBV19,-,TRBJ1-1,-,TGTGCCAGTAGTATGGGAGGTCTGACTGAAGCTTTCTTT,CASSMGGLTEAFF
TRBV29-1,TRBD2,TRBJ2-3,-,TGCAGCGTTGAAAGGACTAGCTTGGGCACAGATACGCAGTATTTT,CSVERTSLGTDTQYF
TRBV5-1,TRBD2,TRBJ2-3,-,TGCGCCAGCAGCCCGACAACTAGCGGGAGAACAGATACGCAGTATTTT,CASSPTTSGRTDTQYF
TRBV18,-,TRBJ1-5,-,TGTGCCAGCTCACGGAGACAGGACAATCAGCCCCAGCATTTT,CASSRRQDNQPQHF
TRBV7-9,TRBD2,TRBJ2-5,-,TGTGCCAGCAGCCCCGGACTAGCGGAGGTGGAGACCCAGTACTTC,CASSPGLAEVETQYF
TRBV7-9,TRBD1,TRBJ1-1,-,TGTGCCAGCAGCTTTGGGACAGTTAACACTGAAGCTTTCTTT,CASSFGTVNTEAFF
TRBV30,-,TRBJ2-5,once,TGTGCCTGGAGTCCCCTGCGGAGGGGAGAGACCCAGTACTTC,CAWSPLRRGETQYF
TRBV18,TRBD1,TRBJ1-6,-,TGTGCCAGCTCACCACCCGGGACAGGGCGCCGGAATTCACCCCTCCACTTT,CASSPPGTGRRNSPLHF
TRBV3-1/TRBV3-2,-,TRBJ1-4,-,TGTGCCAGCAATCGGAGGGCAACTAATGAAAAACTGTTTTTT,CASNRRATNEKLFF
TRBV5-8,TRBD2,TRBJ2-3,-,TGTGCCAGCAGCTTTCGCGGGAGACCACATAGCACAGATACGCAGTATTTT,CASSFRGRPHSTDTQYF
TRBV19,-,TRBJ2-3,-,TGTGCCAGTAGAATAACAGGTCTAGCGATTACAGATACGCAGTATTTT,CASRITGLAITDTQYF
TRBV2,TRBD2,TRBJ2-3,-,TGTGCCAGCAACTCCGCGGGAGTTGATACGCAGTATTTT,CASNSAGVDTQYF
TRBV6-2/TRBV6-3,TRBD2,TRBJ2-7,-,TGTGCCAGCAGTTTCGGACTAGCATCCTACGAGCAGTACTTC,CASSFGLASYEQYF
TRBV14,-,TRBJ1-1,-,TGTGCCAGCAGCCAAGAAACAGGCCACCCGAACACTGAAGCTTTCTTT,CASSQETGHPNTEAFF
TRBV28,-,TRBJ2-2,-,TGTGCCAGCGCCGGTCCGAACACCGGGGAGCTGTTTTTT,CASAGPNTGELFF
TRBV9,-,TRBJ1-6,-,TGTGCCAGCAGCGTAGGTCAACATTATAATTCACCCCTCCACTTT,CASSVGQHYNSPLHF
TRBV5-6,TRBD2,TRBJ2-1,-,TGTGCCAGCAGCTCACTAGCGGGATACAATGAGCAGTTCTTC,CASSSLAGYNEQFF
TRBV19,TRBD2,TRBJ2-1,-,TGTGCCAGTAGTACGGGACTAGCCAACTACAATGAGCAGTTCTTC,CASSTGLANYNEQFF
TRBV28,TRBD2,TRBJ2-7,-,TGTGCCAGCAGCGTCTTACTAGCGGGAGGGGACTACGAGCAGTACTTC,CASSVLLAGGDYEQYF
TRBV3-1/TRBV3-2,-,TRBJ1-1,-,TGTGCCAGCAGCCAAGCCTCCACAAGCACTGAAGCTTTCTTT,CASSQASTSTEAFF
TRBV28,-,TRBJ1-2,-,TGTGCCAGCAGCTCTACCATCACTTATTTCACCTTC,CASSSTITYFTF
TRBV30,-,TRBJ2-3,-,TGTGCCTGGAGTACACCGTTTGACCCCCGGGACTTCACAGATACGCAGTATTTT,CAWSTPFDPRDFTDTQYF
TRBV5-4,-,TRBJ2-1,-,TGTGCCAGCAGCTTGGGAGCGACCTCAACCAATGAGCAGTTCTTC,CASSLGATSTNEQFF
TRBV5-1,-,TRBJ2-1,-,TGCGCCAGCAGCGCTACAGTTTTATACAATGAGCAGTTCTTC,CASSATVLYNEQFF
TRBV6-5,-,TRBJ1-1,-,TGTGCCAGCAGCCGCCGCCCTAGGGGCACTGAAGCTTTCTTT,CASSRRPRGTEAFF
TRBV5-1,TRBD2,TRBJ2-7,-,TGCGCCAGCAGCTTGGAAGGTAGCGGGAGGTCTGCGGGGGAGCAGTACTTC,CASSLEGSGRSAGEQYF
TRBV27,-,TRBJ1-5,-,TGTGCCAGCAGTCCCAGGGGAGCGAGCAATCAGCCCCAGCATTTT,CASSPRGASNQPQHF